This entry lists 24 T cell receptor beta chains sequenced from one sample in a study of T cell repertoires in cytomegalovirus infection. TCRdb used MiXCR to reprocess the reads, holding one entry per CDR3 protein. This table holds 40,000 to 55,000 distinct CDR3 sequences, roughly 20% found once. Antigens of these TCRs are unknown. Here the sequenced sample was CD8+ T cells from cultured PBMCs, taken from culture after CMV antigen stimulation. These receptors originate from a human donor in good health (CMV status not recorded). Some clones in this sample may be carry-over from other donors' samples.

This clonotype was detected a few times. J is TRBJ2-7 and V is TRBV7-2; 12 positions agree with TRBD2. In germline, CDR1 is SGHTA, CDR2 FQGNSA. Trimming took 2 bases from V and 3 from J; bases not matched to a gene: 5. This CDR3 has 16 residues. The CDR3 DNA follows: TGTGCCAGCAGCTTAAGACTAGCGGGAGACCGCTACGAGCAGTACTTC. Translation: CASSLRLAGDRYEQYF.

This clonotype appeared many times. The chain combines TRBV11-1 with TRBJ2-2; D is perhaps TRBD1 (5 bases). Looked up from germline, CDR1 is SGHAT and CDR2 is FQDESV (reference sequence). CDR3 length equals 15 residues. Trimming took off 6 bases at V and 7 bases at J, with 18 bases between the two ends. The CDR3 reads CASRDTGHVSGELFF. The CDR3 DNA follows: TGTGCCAGCAGGGACACCGGCCACGTCAGCGGGGAGCTGTTTTTT.

This clonotype showed up just a few times. This rearrangement joins TRBV11-1 to TRBJ2-5; tentative D call: TRBD2 (5 bases). The V gene's germline CDR1 is SGHAT and CDR2 FQDESV (reference sequence). The CDR3 contains 13 residues. Trimming stripped 6 bases from V and 6 bases from J, with 14 bases between. The CDR3 sequence: CASRAGIGKTQYF. The CDR3 region has the DNA TGTGCCAGCAGGGCCGGGATCGGGAAGACCCAGTACTTC. Supplemented by reference TRBV11-1 and TRBJ2-5, the full variable domain reads EAEVAQSPRYKITEKSQAVAFWCDPISGHATLYWYRQILGQGPELLVQFQDESVVDDSQLPKDRFSAERLKGVDSTLKIQPAELGDSAMYLCASRAGIGKTQYFGPGTRLLVL.

Sample share makes this clonotype medium-sized. The V and J genes are TRBV7-2 and TRBJ2-5, with D uncertain. In germline, CDR1 is SGHTA, CDR2 FQGNSA. There are 14 residues in the CDR3. With 2 bases removed from V and 0 bases from J, the gap between germline ends came to 7 bases. The chain's CDR3 is CASSLNVYQETQYF. For the CDR3, the DNA is TGTGCCAGCAGCTTAAACGTTTACCAAGAGACCCAGTACTTC. Supplemented by reference TRBV7-2 and TRBJ2-5, the full variable domain reads GAGVSQSPSNKVTEKGKDVELRCDPISGHTALYWYRQSLGQGLEFLIYFQGNSAPDKSGLPSDRFSAERTGGSVSTLTIQRTQQEDSAVYLCASSLNVYQETQYFGPGTRLLVL.

The chain couples TRBV27 to TRBJ1-5; TRBD1 is a possible D gene (5 bases). The ends were cut back, 6 bases at V and 0 bases at J, with 9 bases in the middle. The CDR3 consists of 14 residues. Germline lookup yields CDR1 MNHEY and CDR2 SMNVEV (reference sequence). The DNA for the CDR3 is TGTGCCAGCAGCTGGGGGTATAGCAATCAGCCCCAGCATTTT. Translated, it gives CASSWGYSNQPQHF.

V usage is TRBV10-1 and J usage is TRBJ2-7, with D maybe TRBD1 (6 bases). CDR1 and CDR2 (germline): WNHNN, SYGVQD (reference sequence). V was pared by 2 bases and J by 6 bases, with 11 bases between. This CDR3 has 13 amino acids. CDR3 in DNA: TGCGCCAGCAGTGAGGACAGGATATCCGAGCAGTACTTC. The encoded protein is CASSEDRISEQYF.

This clonotype has just a few counts. The rearrangement joins TRBV7-2 to TRBJ2-7, with 7 bases fitting TRBD1. Germline assignment: CDR1 SGHTA and CDR2 FQGNSA. V lost 6 bases, J lost 6 bases, and 8 bases stayed unmatched. This CDR3 has 13 residues. The CDR3 nucleotides are TGTGCCAGCAGGTACGGCACAGGGGCCGAGCAGTACTTC. Translated: CASRYGTGAEQYF. The full variable domain, with the rest looked up from reference TRBV7-2 and TRBJ2-7, is GAGVSQSPSNKVTEKGKDVELRCDPISGHTALYWYRQSLGQGLEFLIYFQGNSAPDKSGLPSDRFSAERTGGSVSTLTIQRTQQEDSAVYLCASRYGTGAEQYFGPGTRLTVT.

This clonotype was observed a handful of times. The rearrangement uses TRBV15 and TRBJ2-7, with D tentatively TRBD2 (6 bases). V was pared by 4 bases and J by 0 bases, with 10 bases between. Per germline, CDR1 LNHNV and CDR2 YYDKDF (reference sequence). The CDR3 loop spans 14 amino acids. CDR3 bases: TGTGCCACCAGCAAAAGGGACTTCTCCTACGAGCAGTACTTC. As protein: CATSKRDFSYEQYF.

This clonotype has only a few counts. The chain is built from TRBV6-4 and TRBJ2-3; D ambiguous. This CDR3 region has 15 residues. The germline V gene has CDR1 MRHNA and CDR2 SNTAGT. The ends were cut back, 3 bases at V and 0 bases at J, with 10 bases in the middle. The CDR3 DNA reads TGTGCCAGCAGTGAAATCTCCGGGAGCACAGATACGCAGTATTTT. Amino acid sequence: CASSEISGSTDTQYF.

The chain recombines TRBV7-2 with TRBJ2-1; 10 bases agree with TRBD2. This CDR3 contains 15 residues. V gave up 6 bases and J gave up 4 bases; unmatched junction bases: 6. The germline CDR1 and CDR2 sequences are SGHTA and FQGNSA. The CDR3, as DNA: TGTGCCAGCAGAAGCCGGACTAGCGGTTACAATGAGCAGTTCTTC. As protein: CASRSRTSGYNEQFF.

A few counts support this clonotype. The CDR3 is CASRPSGMGRGQPQHF. CDR3 nucleotide sequence: TGTGCCAGCAGACCCTCTGGGATGGGGAGAGGTCAGCCCCAGCATTTT. The rearrangement links TRBV12-3 or TRBV12-4 to TRBJ1-5; D remains unclear. V shed 6 bases and J shed 6 bases, with 21 bases lying between them. This CDR3 is 16 amino acids long.

The J gene is TRBJ2-1, the V gene TRBV29-1, with D possibly matching TRBD2 (5 bases). The length of the CDR3 is 15 residues. Germline lookup yields CDR1 SQVTM and CDR2 ANQGSEA. Trimming took off 2 bases at V and 6 bases at J, with 17 bases between the two ends. The CDR3 spells CSVEYRSGPLNEQFF. The CDR3 DNA reads as TGCAGCGTTGAATATAGGAGCGGCCCCCTCAATGAGCAGTTCTTC.

The chain combines TRBV20-1 with TRBJ2-7; TRBD1 matches at 10 bases. Trimming removed 2 bases from V and 6 bases from J; junction bases left unmatched: 7. The CDR3 length is 14 residues. Germline V lookup: CDR1 DFQATT, CDR2 SNEGSKA (reference sequence). This chain's CDR3 is CSARSRDRGREQYF. CDR3 nucleotides: TGCAGTGCTAGATCCCGGGACAGGGGTCGCGAGCAGTACTTC.

The CDR3 region is CASSRGSLQNGYTF. CDR3 coding DNA: TGCGCCAGCAGCCGGGGATCCCTGCAGAACGGCTACACCTTC. The chain is built from TRBV4-3 and TRBJ1-2; D is unclear. V was shortened by 4 bases and J by 8 bases, with 17 bases between the two germline ends. The CDR3 is 14 amino acids. Germline CDR1 is LGHNA and CDR2 is YSLEER.

The table lists this clonotype with many counts. The chain joins TRBV28 to TRBJ2-2; the D is unclear. CDR1 is MDHEN and CDR2 is SYDVKM in the germline V gene. The CDR3 has 12 amino acids. V dropped 1 base and J dropped 9 bases, with 6 bases sitting between them. CDR3 nucleotides: TGTGCCAGCAGTTTATTGTCACGGGAGCTGTTTTTT. Translated: CASSLLSRELFF.

This clonotype has just a few counts. The chain recombines TRBV4-2 with TRBJ1-3; D remains unclear. Trimming cost V 2 bases and J 3 bases, with 8 bases left between them. Germline loops: CDR1 LGHNA, CDR2 YNFKEQ. The length of the CDR3 is 14 residues. CDR3 amino acids: CASSQPSDGNTIYF. As DNA, the CDR3 is TGTGCCAGCAGCCAACCGAGTGATGGAAACACCATATATTTT.

The chain combines TRBV7-9 with TRBJ2-7; 8 bases are a match to TRBD1. The CDR3 has 14 amino acids. V shed 4 bases, J shed 4 bases, and the junction held 6 bases outside the gene matches. The germline V gene has CDR1 SEHNR and CDR2 FQNEAQ (reference sequence). The CDR3 loop reads CASSSIRDRYEQYF. The CDR3 DNA is TGTGCCAGCAGCTCCATTCGGGACAGGTACGAGCAGTACTTC.

The sample holds one count of this clonotype. This chain links TRBV12-3 or TRBV12-4 with TRBJ2-1; 10 bases map to TRBD1. The ends lost 2 bases at V and 8 bases at J; junction bases unmatched: 3. This CDR3 contains 14 residues. The CDR3 spells CASSLRQGADEQFF. In nucleotides, the CDR3 is TGTGCCAGCAGTTTAAGACAGGGGGCAGATGAGCAGTTCTTC.

This clonotype has a handful of counts. Written as DNA, the CDR3 is TGTGCCAGCTCACCACCGTATGGAAGGGACAATGAGCAGTTCTTC. The encoded protein is CASSPPYGRDNEQFF. The rearrangement joins TRBV18 to TRBJ2-1; D gene unclear. Trimming removed 0 bases at V and 5 bases at J, with 11 bases between. Germline CDR1 is KGHSH and CDR2 is LQKENI. This CDR3 is built from 15 residues.

The chain uses TRBV7-2 and TRBJ2-7; 10 nucleotides agree with TRBD2. The trim removed 6 bases at V and 0 bases at J, leaving 5 bases unmatched. In germline, CDR1 is SGHTA, CDR2 FQGNSA. The CDR3 has 15 residues. The CDR3 coding sequence is TGTGCCAGCAGGGTAGGACTAGCGGCCTCCTACGAGCAGTACTTC. Its translation: CASRVGLAASYEQYF.

The sample holds a few counts of this clonotype. V and J are TRBV7-2 and TRBJ2-1; 7 bases match TRBD1. The length of the CDR3 is 14 residues. Unmatched junction bases numbered 3, after V lost 3 bases and J lost 4 bases. Germline CDR1 and CDR2: SGHTA and FQGNSA. The CDR3 reads CASSLGQRYNEQFF. The CDR3 DNA is TGTGCCAGCAGCTTGGGACAGAGATACAATGAGCAGTTCTTC. The full variable domain, with the rest looked up from reference TRBV7-2 and TRBJ2-1, is GAGVSQSPSNKVTEKGKDVELRCDPISGHTALYWYRQSLGQGLEFLIYFQGNSAPDKSGLPSDRFSAERTGGSVSTLTIQRTQQEDSAVYLCASSLGQRYNEQFFGPGTRLTVL.

This chain joins TRBV15 and TRBJ2-1; the D is unclear. V was shortened by 5 bases and J by 1 base, with 9 bases between the two germline ends. The V gene's germline CDR1 is LNHNV and CDR2 YYDKDF (reference sequence). The CDR3 has 14 residues. CDR3 in DNA: TGTGCCACCAGCCCCGGTTGGTCCTACAATGAGCAGTTCTTC. Translated: CATSPGWSYNEQFF.

This clonotype showed up many times. The chain combines TRBV7-3 with TRBJ1-2, with 10 bases that match TRBD1. This CDR3 region has 15 residues. Per the germline V gene, CDR1 is SGHTA and CDR2 is FQGTGA. Losses at the gene ends were 5 bases for V and 3 bases for J; bases not matched to a gene: 6. This CDR3 reads CASSPRDRGDYGYTF. In DNA, the CDR3 is TGTGCCAGCAGCCCCCGGGACAGGGGAGACTATGGCTACACCTTC.

J is TRBJ2-2 and V is TRBV6-4, with 13 bases matching TRBD2. The V gene end was trimmed by 6 bases and the J gene end by 4 bases; junction bases not matched to a gene: 2. The length of the CDR3 is 15 residues. CDR1 is MRHNA, CDR2 SNTAGT, per germline. In DNA form, the CDR3 reads TGTGCCAGCAGCGGGACTAGCGGGACCACCGGGGAGCTGTTTTTT. Translation gives CASSGTSGTTGELFF.